This T cell receptor beta chain emerged from a study of OX40 agonist ivuxolimab in advanced cancers. On the study more broadly: Patients took ivuxolimab, an agonistic anti-OX40 (CD134) antibody.

The germline V and J ends were trimmed by 0 bases and 4 bases, with 12 bases remaining between them. The CDR3 runs 15 residues. Germline values: CDR1 MNHEY, CDR2 SVGAGI. Profiling relied on immunoSEQ multiplex PCR, and the TCRdb table lists in-frame clones only, not all of them. Of around 69,000 clones in the sample, about 86% were seen once. The chain combines TRBV6-5 with TRBJ2-5; the D call may be TRBD1 or TRBD2 (5 bases each). The source material was CD4+ or CD8+ T cells sorted from blood, sampled in a trial of the OX40 agonist ivuxolimab. This TCR was sampled from an adult with an advanced solid tumor such as melanoma, head and neck, liver or kidney cancer. CDR3 sequence (DNA): TGTGCCAGCAGTTACTCGACGGGTGGGGGAGAGACCCAGTACTTC. This encodes CASSYSTGGGETQYF.